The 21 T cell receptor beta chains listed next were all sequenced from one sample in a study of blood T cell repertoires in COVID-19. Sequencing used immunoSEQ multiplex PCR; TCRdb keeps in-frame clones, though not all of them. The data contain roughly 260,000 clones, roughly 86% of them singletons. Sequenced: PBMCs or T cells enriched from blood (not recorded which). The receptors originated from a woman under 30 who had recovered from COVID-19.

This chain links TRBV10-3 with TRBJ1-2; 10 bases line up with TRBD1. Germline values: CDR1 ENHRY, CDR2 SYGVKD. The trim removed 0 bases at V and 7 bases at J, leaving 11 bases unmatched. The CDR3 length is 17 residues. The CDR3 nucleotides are TGTGCCATCAGTGAGTCCCCGGACAGGGGGGGAATGCCTGGCTACACCTTC. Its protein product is CAISESPDRGGMPGYTF.

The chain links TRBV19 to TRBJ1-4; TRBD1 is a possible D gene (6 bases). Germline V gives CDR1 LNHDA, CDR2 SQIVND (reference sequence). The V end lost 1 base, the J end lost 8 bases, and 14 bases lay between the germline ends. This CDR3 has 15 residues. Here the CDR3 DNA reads TGTGCCAGTAGTATAGTTAACAGGGTACGCGAAAAACTGTTTTTT. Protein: CASSIVNRVREKLFF.

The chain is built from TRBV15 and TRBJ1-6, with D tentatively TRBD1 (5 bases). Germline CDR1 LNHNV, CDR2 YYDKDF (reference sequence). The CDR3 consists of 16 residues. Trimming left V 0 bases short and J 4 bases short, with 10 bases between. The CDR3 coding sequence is TGTGCCACCAGCAGAGATTCCGGACAATATAATTCACCCCTCCACTTT. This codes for CATSRDSGQYNSPLHF.

DNA of the CDR3: TGTGCCACCGGGACAGGGGGCGCGAAGGATAATTCACCCCTCCACTTT. It translates to CATGTGGAKDNSPLHF. The genes are TRBV10-3 and TRBJ1-6, with TRBD1 matching 12 bases. With V trimmed by 10 bases and J by 5 bases, 9 bases remained unmatched. Germline CDR1 is ENHRY and CDR2 is SYGVKD. The CDR3 has 16 residues.

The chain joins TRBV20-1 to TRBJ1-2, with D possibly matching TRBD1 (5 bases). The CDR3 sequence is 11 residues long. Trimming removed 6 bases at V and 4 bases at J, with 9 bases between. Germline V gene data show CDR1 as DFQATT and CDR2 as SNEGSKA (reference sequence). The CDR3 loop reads CSAGQVYGYTF. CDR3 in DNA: TGCAGTGCCGGACAAGTCTATGGCTACACCTTC.

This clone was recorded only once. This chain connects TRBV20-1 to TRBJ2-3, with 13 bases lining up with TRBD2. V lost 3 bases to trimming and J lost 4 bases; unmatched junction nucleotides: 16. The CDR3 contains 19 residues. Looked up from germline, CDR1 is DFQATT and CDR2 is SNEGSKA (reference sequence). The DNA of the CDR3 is TGCAGTGCTAGTGTTCGGACTAGCGGGAGAACGAGCCAGGCAGATACGCAGTATTTT. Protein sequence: CSASVRTSGRTSQADTQYF.

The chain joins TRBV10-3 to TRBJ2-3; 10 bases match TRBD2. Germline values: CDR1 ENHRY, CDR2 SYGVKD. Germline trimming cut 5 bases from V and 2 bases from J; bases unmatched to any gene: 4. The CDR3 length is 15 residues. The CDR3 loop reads CAISLLAGSTDTQYF. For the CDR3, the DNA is TGTGCCATCAGTTTACTAGCGGGGTCCACAGATACGCAGTATTTT.

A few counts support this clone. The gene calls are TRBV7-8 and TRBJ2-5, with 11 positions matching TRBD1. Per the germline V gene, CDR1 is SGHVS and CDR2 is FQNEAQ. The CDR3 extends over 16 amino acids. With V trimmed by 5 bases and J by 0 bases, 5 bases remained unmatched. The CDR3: CASSKWTGGNQETQYF. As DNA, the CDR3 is TGTGCCAGCAGCAAGTGGACAGGGGGCAACCAAGAGACCCAGTACTTC.

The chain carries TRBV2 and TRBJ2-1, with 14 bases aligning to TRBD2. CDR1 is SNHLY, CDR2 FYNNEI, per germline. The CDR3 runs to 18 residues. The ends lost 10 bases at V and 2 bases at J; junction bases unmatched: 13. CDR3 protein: CAIPSRETSGRAYNEQFF. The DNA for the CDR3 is TGTGCCATCCCGTCTCGGGAGACTAGCGGGAGGGCCTACAATGAGCAGTTCTTC.

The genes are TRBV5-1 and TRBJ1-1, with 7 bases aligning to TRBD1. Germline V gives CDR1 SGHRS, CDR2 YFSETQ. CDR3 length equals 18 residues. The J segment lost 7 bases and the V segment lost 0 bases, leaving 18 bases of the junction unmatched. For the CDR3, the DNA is TGCGCCAGCAGCTTGGAGGGACTTGGGAAGGGACAGTTCCTTGAAGCTTTCTTT. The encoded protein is CASSLEGLGKGQFLEAFF. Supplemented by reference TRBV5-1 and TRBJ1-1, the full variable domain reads KAGVTQTPRYLIKTRGQQVTLSCSPISGHRSVSWYQQTPGQGLQFLFEYFSETQRNKGNFPGRFSGRQFSNSRSEMNVSTLELGDSALYLCASSLEGLGKGQFLEAFFGQGTRLTVV.

In DNA form, the CDR3 reads TGTGCCAGCAGCCCGGACAGGGATGGCGGTCAGCCCCAGCATTTT. Its protein is CASSPDRDGGQPQHF. The V gene is TRBV7-7, the J gene TRBJ1-5; 8 nucleotides agree with TRBD1. From germline, CDR1 is SSHAT and CDR2 FNYEAQ (reference sequence). J gave up 6 bases and V 5 bases, and 9 bases lay outside the gene matches. This CDR3 has 15 amino acids.

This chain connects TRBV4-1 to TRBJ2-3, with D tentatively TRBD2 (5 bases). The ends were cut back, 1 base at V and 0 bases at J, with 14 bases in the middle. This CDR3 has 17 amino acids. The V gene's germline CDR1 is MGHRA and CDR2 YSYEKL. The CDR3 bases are TGCGCCAGCAGCCAAGCGATGGTACTAGGAAGCACAGATACGCAGTATTTT. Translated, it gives CASSQAMVLGSTDTQYF.

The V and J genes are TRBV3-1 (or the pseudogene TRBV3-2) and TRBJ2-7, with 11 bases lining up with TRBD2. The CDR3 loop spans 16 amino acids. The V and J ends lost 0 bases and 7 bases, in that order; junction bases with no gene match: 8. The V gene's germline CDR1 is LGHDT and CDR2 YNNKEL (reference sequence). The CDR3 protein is CASSQDRTSGSSEQYF. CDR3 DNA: TGTGCCAGCAGCCAAGATCGAACTAGCGGGAGTTCAGAGCAGTACTTC.

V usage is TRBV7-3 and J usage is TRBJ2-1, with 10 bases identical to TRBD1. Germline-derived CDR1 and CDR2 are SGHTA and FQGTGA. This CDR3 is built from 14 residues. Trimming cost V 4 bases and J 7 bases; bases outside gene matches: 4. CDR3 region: CASSSSGQGNEQFF. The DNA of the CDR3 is TGTGCCAGCAGCTCCTCGGGACAGGGGAATGAGCAGTTCTTC.

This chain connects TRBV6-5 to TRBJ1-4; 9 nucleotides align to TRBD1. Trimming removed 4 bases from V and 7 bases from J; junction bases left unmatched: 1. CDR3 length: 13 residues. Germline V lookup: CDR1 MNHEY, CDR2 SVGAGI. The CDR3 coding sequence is TGTGCCAGCAGTTTGGACAGGGGTGAAAAACTGTTTTTT. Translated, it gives CASSLDRGEKLFF.

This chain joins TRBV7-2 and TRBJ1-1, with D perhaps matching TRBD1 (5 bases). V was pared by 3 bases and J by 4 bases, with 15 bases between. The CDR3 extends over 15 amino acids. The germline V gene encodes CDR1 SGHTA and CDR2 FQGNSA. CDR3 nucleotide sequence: TGTGCCAGCAGCTTGATACAGGCGTCCGGCACTGAAGCTTTCTTT. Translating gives CASSLIQASGTEAFF. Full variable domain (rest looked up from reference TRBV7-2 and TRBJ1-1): GAGVSQSPSNKVTEKGKDVELRCDPISGHTALYWYRQSLGQGLEFLIYFQGNSAPDKSGLPSDRFSAERTGGSVSTLTIQRTQQEDSAVYLCASSLIQASGTEAFFGQGTRLTVV.

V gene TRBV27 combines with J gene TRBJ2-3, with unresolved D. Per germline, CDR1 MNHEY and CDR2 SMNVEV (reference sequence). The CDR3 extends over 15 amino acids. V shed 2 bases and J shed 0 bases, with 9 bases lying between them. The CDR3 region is CASSLGRLSTDTQYF. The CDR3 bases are TGTGCCAGCAGTTTAGGCCGCCTCAGCACAGATACGCAGTATTTT.

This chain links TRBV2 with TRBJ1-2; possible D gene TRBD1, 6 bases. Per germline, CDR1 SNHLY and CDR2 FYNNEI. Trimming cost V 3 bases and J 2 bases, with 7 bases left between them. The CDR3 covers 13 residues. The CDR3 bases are TGTGCCAGCAGTGATACAGGGAACTATGGCTACACCTTC. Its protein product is CASSDTGNYGYTF.

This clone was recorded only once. The CDR3 DNA is TGTGCCAGCAGTTTTGGGGCCCGGCCTTGGCAGTTCTTC. Translating it yields CASSFGARPWQFF. The chain uses TRBV28 and TRBJ2-1; D may be TRBD1 (5 bases). Germline V gene lookup returns CDR1 MDHEN and CDR2 SYDVKM. V dropped 3 bases and J dropped 12 bases, with 15 bases sitting between them. This CDR3 contains 13 residues.

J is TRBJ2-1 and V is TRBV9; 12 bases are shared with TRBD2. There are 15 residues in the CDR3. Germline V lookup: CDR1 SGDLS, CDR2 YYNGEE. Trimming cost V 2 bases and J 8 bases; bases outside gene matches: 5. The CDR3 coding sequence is TGTGCCAGCAGCGTGACTAGCGGGAGTATCTATGAGCAGTTCTTC. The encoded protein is CASSVTSGSIYEQFF.

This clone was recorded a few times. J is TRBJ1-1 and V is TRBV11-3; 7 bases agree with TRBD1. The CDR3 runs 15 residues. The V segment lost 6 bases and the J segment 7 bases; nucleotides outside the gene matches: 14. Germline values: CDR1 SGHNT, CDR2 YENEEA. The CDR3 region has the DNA TGTGCCAGCAGAGTCTACGGTCCAGACAGGGATGAAGCTTTCTTT. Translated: CASRVYGPDRDEAFF.